This is a list of T cell receptor beta chains from one sample in a study of cytomegalovirus exposure and HLA in healthy donors. Produced via immunoSEQ multiplex PCR; TCRdb's table is partial and in-frame only. The table records about 130,000 clones, just under 80% of them present only once. Material for sequencing was PBMCs. These receptors were taken from a man between 25 and 39 years old in good health. CDR3s include the opening cysteine and the closing phenylalanine or tryptophan. Fields, in order: V gene, D gene, clone size, J gene, CDR3 protein, CDR3 DNA. A D gene is named only where the DNA matches it firmly. Clone size is given for some rows only: seen once, a few or many times, or a class if the clone is expanded.

>TRBV21-1|.|.|TRBJ2-7
CARYRGRRAYEQYF
TGTGCCAGGTACAGGGGGCGGCGGGCCTACGAGCAGTACTTC
>TRBV4-1|TRBD1|.|TRBJ1-1
CASSQLDREVTEAFF
TGCGCCAGCAGCCAACTTGACAGGGAGGTCACTGAAGCTTTCTTT
>TRBV7-9|.|.|TRBJ2-7
CSSEAVGAGRRVYEQYF
TGTTCCAGCGAAGCCGTAGGGGCGGGGCGGCGGGTTTACGAGCAGTACTTC
>TRBV13|TRBD1|.|TRBJ1-4
CASSATGEIYEKLFF
TGTGCCAGCAGCGCTACAGGGGAGATATATGAAAAACTGTTTTTT
>TRBV18|TRBD2|.|TRBJ2-1
CASSPDTLITSGTINEQFF
TGTGCCAGCTCACCAGATACCCTAATAACTAGCGGAACGATCAATGAGCAGTTCTTC
>TRBV9|.|.|TRBJ2-1
CASSVAAGFYNEQFF
TGTGCCAGCAGCGTAGCGGCGGGATTCTACAATGAGCAGTTCTTC
>TRBV7-2|.|.|TRBJ2-2
CASSLARNTGELFF
TGTGCCAGCAGCTTAGCTAGGAACACCGGGGAGCTGTTTTTT
>TRBV30|.|.|TRBJ1-1
CALTPGGTGNAFF
TGTGCCTTAACCCCCGGAGGGACCGGCAATGCTTTCTTT
>TRBV28|TRBD2|.|TRBJ2-7
CASTSPRGRAGEQYF
TGTGCCAGCACCTCCCCCCGCGGGAGGGCGGGGGAGCAGTACTTC
>TRBV21-1|.|.|TRBJ1-5
CASSKALVTGSQPQHF
TGTGCCAGCAGCAAAGCGCTAGTAACGGGTAGTCAGCCCCAGCATTTT
>TRBV21-1|.|.|TRBJ1-2
CASSKVWLREVYGYTF
TGTGCCAGCAGCAAAGTTTGGCTCAGGGAAGTCTATGGCTACACCTTC
>TRBV18|TRBD1|.|TRBJ1-1
CASSPTGARVNTEAFF
TGTGCCAGCTCACCGACAGGGGCGAGGGTGAACACTGAAGCTTTCTTT
>TRBV6-6|.|few|TRBJ1-2
CASSLRDGYGYTF
TGTGCCAGCAGTTTGCGGGACGGCTATGGCTACACCTTC
>TRBV7-8|TRBD1|.|TRBJ2-7
CASSAPGQGGYEQYF
TGTGCCAGCAGCGCCCCGGGACAGGGAGGGTACGAGCAGTACTTC
>TRBV15|.|.|TRBJ2-7
CATSREQGTEQYF
TGTGCCACCAGCAGAGAGCAGGGGACGGAGCAGTACTTC
>TRBV7-9|.|.|TRBJ2-3
CASSLDGRRRTDTQYF
TGTGCCAGCAGCTTAGATGGGAGAAGACGCACAGATACGCAGTATTTT
>TRBV6-6|TRBD1|.|TRBJ2-1
CASSYTGTGGNEQFF
TGTGCCAGCAGTTACACCGGGACAGGGGGCAATGAGCAGTTCTTC
>TRBV6-5|.|.|TRBJ2-1
CASSQSHSGSLVQFF
TGTGCCAGCAGCCAATCCCACAGCGGCAGCTTGGTGCAGTTCTTC
>TRBV18|.|.|TRBJ1-5
CASSPDQNQPQHF
TGTGCCAGCTCACCAGATCAGAATCAGCCCCAGCATTTT
>TRBV2|.|.|TRBJ2-7
CASVTVPDEQYF
TGTGCCAGCGTAACAGTCCCCGACGAGCAGTACTTC
>TRBV6-4|.|.|TRBJ1-3
CASSYLEEGGNTIYF
TGTGCCAGCAGTTACTTGGAGGAAGGAGGAAACACCATATATTTT
>TRBV25-1|TRBD1|.|TRBJ1-1
CASRPPGQGWAEAFF
TGTGCCAGCAGGCCCCCGGGACAGGGATGGGCTGAAGCTTTCTTT
>TRBV6-6|TRBD2|once|TRBJ2-7
CASSYSAGVSYEQYF
TGTGCCAGCAGTTACTCTGCGGGAGTCTCCTACGAGCAGTACTTC
>TRBV5-4|TRBD1|.|TRBJ1-2
CASSPGGTGNYGYTF
TGTGCCAGCAGCCCTGGAGGGACAGGGAACTATGGCTACACCTTC
>TRBV7-9|.|.|TRBJ2-7
CSSTSRGRHEQYF
TGTTCCAGCACTTCACGGGGTAGACACGAGCAGTACTTC
>TRBV6-5|.|.|TRBJ1-1
CASSYGVDNMNTEAFF
TGTGCCAGCAGTTACGGCGTAGACAACATGAACACTGAAGCTTTCTTT
>TRBV6-5|TRBD2|.|TRBJ2-7
CASSLGLARGEQYF
TGTGCCAGCAGCCTAGGACTAGCCAGAGGTGAGCAGTACTTC
>TRBV7-9|.|.|TRBJ2-1
CASSFYYNEQFF
TGTGCCAGCAGTTTTTACTACAATGAGCAGTTCTTC